Given below is one T cell receptor (beta chain) in context. These data originate in a study of monozygotic twins with inflammatory bowel disease. CDR3 length: 17 amino acids. Germline values: CDR1 DFQATT, CDR2 SNEGSKA (reference sequence). TCRdb reprocessed the 5' RACE reads and keeps a single row for each CDR3 protein, giving no DNA. The table gives 200,000 to 250,000 distinct CDR3 sequences; the top ten clones make up roughly 7.5% of it. The sample comprised blood. The receptor's source is a human donor with ulcerative colitis or Crohn's disease, or a healthy co-twin of an affected twin (not recorded which). V gene TRBV20-1 combines with J gene TRBJ2-1; TCRdb picks TRBD2, but there is no DNA to check that call. The CDR3 here is CSVPGVLAGESYNEQFF.